The rows below give T cell receptor beta chains drawn from one sample of a study of T-cell reconstitution after alpha-beta-depleted transplantation in children. MiXCR, run by TCRdb on the PCR reads, gives a single entry per CDR3 protein. This table has 250,000 to 350,000 distinct CDR3 sequences, 9.5% to 10% appearing once. The sample in question was PBMCs from the stem cell graft donor, obtained from the stem cell graft. The receptors here all came from a human donor who donated a stem cell graft to a child with SCID. CDR3s include the opening cysteine and the closing phenylalanine or tryptophan. A D gene is named only where the DNA matches it firmly. Some rows have no size entry. The others give once, few or many, or a class for an expanded clone.

d_call | j_call | clone_size | v_call | cdr3_aa | cdr3_nt
TRBD1 | TRBJ2-1 | . | TRBV7-3 | CASSSRDRVSNEQFF | TGTGCCAGCAGCTCCCGGGACAGGGTGTCCAATGAGCAGTTCTTC
. | TRBJ2-7 | few | TRBV7-2 | CASSLTSLEQYF | TGTGCCAGCAGCCTTACTAGTTTGGAGCAGTACTTC
. | TRBJ2-7 | many | TRBV29-1 | CSVHRTEGHEQYF | TGCAGCGTCCACCGCACAGAGGGCCACGAGCAGTACTTC
. | TRBJ2-3 | many | TRBV29-1 | CSALSTRTDTQYF | TGCAGCGCTTTAAGTACTAGGACAGATACGCAGTATTTT
TRBD1 | TRBJ2-7 | . | TRBV5-1 | CASSLLGTANYEQYF | TGCGCCAGCAGCTTGTTGGGGACAGCGAACTACGAGCAGTACTTC
TRBD1 | TRBJ2-3 | many | TRBV6-4 | CASSDGTASTDTQYF | TGTGCCAGCAGTGACGGGACAGCTAGCACAGATACGCAGTATTTT
. | TRBJ2-1 | many | TRBV20-1 | CSATGFDEQFF | TGCAGTGCTACAGGGTTCGATGAGCAGTTCTTC
TRBD1 | TRBJ1-1 | . | TRBV12-3/TRBV12-4 | CASSAGTGVPTEAFF | TGTGCCAGCAGTGCAGGGACAGGGGTCCCCACTGAAGCTTTCTTT
TRBD1 | TRBJ2-3 | . | TRBV7-6 | CASSFVGGIGDTQYF | TGTGCCAGCAGCTTTGTAGGGGGCATAGGAGATACGCAGTATTTT
. | TRBJ2-5 | . | TRBV3-1 | CASSQDPGYQETQYF | TGTGCCAGCAGCCAAGACCCGGGTTACCAAGAGACCCAGTACTTC
. | TRBJ2-7 | few | TRBV4-1 | CASSHGSSYEQYF | TGCGCCAGCAGCCATGGCAGTTCCTACGAGCAGTACTTC
. | TRBJ2-3 | few | TRBV12-3/TRBV12-4 | CASSPRGFADTQYF | TGTGCCAGCAGTCCCAGGGGTTTCGCAGATACGCAGTATTTT
. | TRBJ2-2 | few | TRBV9 | CASSVVGPSRELFF | TGTGCCAGCAGCGTAGTGGGACCTAGCCGGGAGCTGTTTTTT
TRBD1 | TRBJ1-4 | . | TRBV20-1 | CSAGDRGATNEKLFF | TGCAGTGCTGGGGACAGGGGGGCAACTAATGAAAAACTGTTTTTT
. | TRBJ2-1 | many | TRBV27 | CASSLWMSGNEQFF | TGTGCCAGCAGTTTATGGATGTCGGGGAATGAGCAGTTCTTC
. | TRBJ2-7 | few | TRBV5-1 | CASSQKIGGREQYF | TGCGCCAGCAGCCAAAAAATCGGGGGACGGGAGCAGTACTTC
. | TRBJ2-7 | many | TRBV5-6 | CASSLETYEQYF | TGTGCCAGCAGCTTAGAAACCTACGAGCAGTACTTC
. | TRBJ1-2 | few | TRBV12-3/TRBV12-4 | CASSLFSANYGYTF | TGTGCCAGCAGTTTGTTTTCAGCTAACTATGGCTACACCTTC
. | TRBJ2-7 | few | TRBV5-5 | CASSFSGNDAYEQYF | TGTGCCAGCAGCTTCTCAGGGAACGATGCCTACGAGCAGTACTTC
TRBD2 | TRBJ2-1 | . | TRBV27 | CASSLRRGVNNEQFF | TGTGCCAGCAGTTTACGGCGGGGGGTAAACAATGAGCAGTTCTTC
TRBD1 | TRBJ1-2 | many | TRBV5-1 | CASSIDRDYGYTF | TGCGCCAGCAGTATCGACAGGGACTATGGCTACACCTTC
. | TRBJ1-6 | . | TRBV6-2/TRBV6-3 | CASSSSRQKGSPLHF | TGTGCCAGCAGTTCCTCGAGACAGAAGGGATCACCCCTCCACTTT
. | TRBJ2-7 | . | TRBV7-9 | CASSLDQWTYEQYF | TGTGCCAGCAGCTTAGACCAGTGGACCTACGAGCAGTACTTC
TRBD1 | TRBJ1-5 | few | TRBV4-1 | CASSPVQGAPGGQPQHF | TGCGCCAGCAGCCCGGTTCAGGGGGCCCCGGGGGGCCAGCCCCAGCATTTT
. | TRBJ1-2 | few | TRBV13 | CASSRSDRYNYGYTF | TGTGCCAGCAGCAGATCCGACAGATATAACTATGGCTACACCTTC
TRBD1 | TRBJ2-7 | . | TRBV7-8 | CASSFKTGGAEEQYF | TGTGCCAGCAGCTTTAAGACAGGGGGCGCGGAGGAGCAGTACTTC
. | TRBJ2-7 | . | TRBV10-1 | CASNSGGEQYF | TGCGCCAGCAACTCCGGGGGCGAGCAGTACTTC
. | TRBJ2-7 | . | TRBV18 | CASSPPLARSKQYF | TGTGCCAGCTCACCTCCGCTCGCCCGGTCGAAGCAGTACTTC
. | TRBJ1-2 | many | TRBV3-1 | CASSQEGTEGYTF | TGTGCCAGCAGCCAAGAAGGAACGGAGGGCTACACCTTC
. | TRBJ2-7 | few | TRBV15 | CATSRDGDASYEQYF | TGTGCCACCAGCAGAGATGGGGACGCCTCCTACGAGCAGTACTTC
TRBD2 | TRBJ2-1 | . | TRBV12-3/TRBV12-4 | CASSTGGLAGSYNEQFF | TGTGCCAGCAGTACGGGGGGACTAGCGGGAAGCTACAATGAGCAGTTCTTC
. | TRBJ2-7 | . | TRBV5-1 | CASSFGVSSYEQYF | TGCGCCAGCAGCTTCGGCGTAAGCTCCTACGAGCAGTACTTC
TRBD2 | TRBJ2-1 | . | TRBV11-1 | CASTLMGGSGSNEQFF | TGTGCCAGCACCCTGATGGGGGGGTCGGGAAGCAATGAGCAGTTCTTC
. | TRBJ1-5 | many | TRBV5-6 | CASSSFTAPGGNQPQHF | TGTGCCAGCAGCTCGTTTACAGCTCCTGGGGGCAATCAGCCCCAGCATTTT
TRBD2 | TRBJ2-1 | many | TRBV3-1 | CASSPLAGSSYNEQFF | TGTGCCAGCAGCCCACTAGCGGGGAGCTCCTACAATGAGCAGTTCTTC
. | TRBJ1-1 | . | TRBV29-1 | CSVRRDTEAFF | TGCAGCGTTAGGAGGGACACTGAAGCTTTCTTT
. | TRBJ1-2 | few | TRBV12-3/TRBV12-4 | CASSLVPRGGYTF | TGTGCCAGCAGTTTAGTCCCGAGGGGCGGCTACACCTTC
TRBD1 | TRBJ2-5 | few | TRBV11-2 | CASSFWDRETQYF | TGTGCCAGCAGCTTCTGGGACAGGGAGACCCAGTACTTC
. | TRBJ2-1 | . | TRBV10-3 | CAIGYEGLNEQFF | TGTGCCATCGGGTATGAGGGGCTCAATGAGCAGTTCTTC
. | TRBJ2-6 | few | TRBV5-1 | CASSPEVLGANVLTF | TGCGCCAGCAGCCCGGAGGTTCTTGGGGCCAACGTCCTGACTTTC
TRBD1 | TRBJ1-2 | . | TRBV12-5 | CASGLDRGVYGYTF | TGTGCTAGTGGTTTGGACAGGGGGGTCTATGGCTACACCTTC